This TCR beta chain was recorded in a study of shared T cell receptors in the human thymus (dated by TCRdb to the early 2020s). In terms of the full investigation: The study examined how self-reactive, shared T-cell receptor alpha chains are generated in the human thymus.

Trimmed from V: 5 bases; trimmed from J: 6 bases; junction bases lacking a gene match: 15. The germline V gene gives CDR1 as SGHTA and CDR2 as FQGNSA. The CDR3 runs 17 amino acids, cysteine and phenylalanine included. The read is trimmed to its CDR3 DNA, 51 bases read in frame from base 1. The library was made by the immunoSEQ multiplex PCR assay. This immuneACCESS table, as held by TCRdb, lists in-frame sequences with V and J called but not all clones. Of the missing ones, under half trace to an unresolved V gene in checked studies; the others have no known cause. For this sample the table gives approximately 760,000 clones, of which 70% to 90% were detected only once. The leading ten clones occupy about 0.011% of the sample. As to this clone: It lacks a known antigen. Base qualities were left out, and no much larger clone turns up one base away.

These same records also appear under a second study, on human thymus T cells. The other study reports the following: Immunologically healthy infants undergoing open corrective cardiac surgery for congenital heart defects in Finland were used as donors. The thymus tissue came from surgical resects taken out during corrective cardiac surgery. Usage of V and J gene segments appeared to be biased in both the thymic and the peripheral blood repertoires. Highly overlapping thymic TCR repertoires among unrelated individuals were reported in the related research. The study characterized TCR alpha and beta repertoires from roughly 8 infant thymus samples and a few related peripheral blood samples. Donor ages ranged from roughly 6 to 250 days, and the cohort comprised roughly six male and a couple of female infants. Thymocytes were mechanically released from the tissue and were stored as pellets of roughly 9-30 million cells at -70 degrees C. Genomic DNA was extracted from frozen cell pellets with a QIAsymphony instrument. The immunoSEQ multiplex PCR assay was used to amplify the TCRB and TCRAD loci from a standardized quantity of quality-controlled genomic DNA. The V(D)J region was spanned by amplicons of a length sufficient to cover the CDR3 and to identify V and J genes. Amplicon sequencing was performed on an Illumina platform through the commercial immunoSEQ service. Corrections for primer bias and sequencing errors followed previously described methods, while TCRAD and TCRB definitions were based on the IMGT database. Analysis of the repertoires was done with immunoSEQ Analyzer 3.0 and VDJTools and included basic statistics, V/J segment usage, diversity estimates, rarefaction and pairwise overlap. To estimate diversity, the Chao1, ChaoE, Efron-Thisted, Shannon and inverse Simpson indices were applied, and diversity was also estimated on datasets down-sampled to the smallest sample. Repertoire overlap used strict matching of CDR3 nucleotide sequence, V gene and J gene, with Jaccard-based multidimensional scaling clustering. On average, thymus samples gave roughly 800,000 unique TCRB clonotypes, whereas blood samples gave 80,000 to 85,000.

The sample comprised thymocytes. The rearrangement joined TRBV7-2 to TRBJ2-3, with TRBD2 matching 9 junction bases. The TCR originated in a girl in the first two years of life with a congenital heart defect. Donor details come from another sample of the same person, matched by shared clones. In nucleotides, the sequence is TGTGCCAGCAGCGACCGGGTCGTCCTAGCGGGGCGGGATACGCAGTATTTT. Its amino acids are CASSDRVVLAGRDTQYF.